The next 16 T cell receptor beta chains were all read from a single sample in a study of beta chain features in type 1 diabetes (dated by TCRdb to the late 2010s). Libraries were prepared through the immunoSEQ multiplex PCR assay. The High Capacity cDNA Reverse Transcription Kit was used to reverse transcribe all of the isolated RNA, meaning that expressed TCRB transcripts were what got sequenced. TCRdb obtained this table from immuneACCESS and retained in-frame rearrangements with V and J assigned. These tables miss some clones; where compared with another copy, unresolved V genes account for less than half of the shortfall, and the remainder is unexplained. In all, the sample holds 850,000 to 900,000 clones, and roughly 16% of those were seen once. In total, the top ten clones hold 0.02% to 0.03% of the sample. The specimen sequenced was naive CD4+ T cells from blood. What the cell subset or site label conveys for this sample: true naive CD4+ T cells. These receptors all stem from a woman aged 18-30 years in good health.

This chain joins TRBV6-5 and TRBJ2-3; 9 bases match TRBD1. CDR3 length equals 13 residues. Germline loops: CDR1 MNHEY, CDR2 SVGAGI. V trimming: 7 bases; J trimming: 5 bases; junction bases outside the gene matches: 4. CDR3 amino acids: CASTRQGGDTQYF. The CDR3 bases are TGTGCCAGCACCAGACAGGGGGGAGATACGCAGTATTTT.

The chain carries TRBV27 and TRBJ1-3; D ambiguous. The germline V gene encodes CDR1 MNHEY and CDR2 SMNVEV (reference sequence). Trimming left V 6 bases short and J 0 bases short, with 18 bases between. The CDR3 spans 17 residues. CDR3 protein: CASSPTRDGVSGNTIYF. In DNA form, the CDR3 reads TGTGCCAGCAGCCCTACCCGGGATGGGGTCTCTGGAAACACCATATATTTT.

This clone came up a few times. Here the CDR3 DNA reads TGTGCCAGCAGCCATGCGGCAGGAAACTATGGCTACACCTTC. As protein: CASSHAAGNYGYTF. The V call is TRBV5-6, the J call TRBJ1-2; D not certain. V shed 4 bases and J shed 2 bases, with 12 bases lying between them. In germline, CDR1 is SGHDT, CDR2 YYEEEE. The length of the CDR3 is 14 residues.

This clone was observed a few times. This chain connects TRBV15 to TRBJ2-3; TRBD2 matches 9 bases. V trimming: 1 base; J trimming: 8 bases; junction bases outside the gene matches: 7. Germline values: CDR1 LNHNV, CDR2 YYDKDF (reference sequence). This CDR3 region has 15 residues. Here the CDR3 reads CATSRVAGDVGTQYF. As DNA, the CDR3 is TGTGCCACCAGCAGAGTAGCGGGAGATGTCGGTACGCAGTATTTT.

The chain's CDR3 is CASSQVGTEINYGYTF. The CDR3 DNA is TGTGCCAGCAGCCAAGTAGGGACGGAAATTAACTATGGCTACACCTTC. The chain employs TRBV5-5 and TRBJ1-2, with a tentative D call TRBD1 (5 bases). Germline values: CDR1 SGHKS, CDR2 YYEKEE (reference sequence). The CDR3 runs to 16 residues. V dropped 4 bases and J dropped 1 base, with 17 bases sitting between them. The full variable domain, its missing parts supplied by reference TRBV5-5 and TRBJ1-2, is DAGVTQSPTHLIKTRGQQVTLRCSPISGHKSVSWYQQVLGQGPQFIFQYYEKEERGRGNFPDRFSARQFPNYSSELNVNALLLGDSALYLCASSQVGTEINYGYTFGSGTRLTVV.

The V gene is TRBV5-6, the J gene TRBJ2-4, with 7 bases fitting TRBD1. The germline V gene encodes CDR1 SGHDT and CDR2 YYEEEE. Trimming at V came to 4 bases and at J to 8 bases, leaving 6 bases not matched to a gene. The length of the CDR3 is 13 residues. The CDR3, as DNA: TGTGCCAGCAGCCCGGGACAGATAGACATTCAGTACTTC. Translating gives CASSPGQIDIQYF.

This sequence joins TRBV7-2 and TRBJ2-5, with D perhaps TRBD2 (6 bases). CDR3 length equals 16 residues. Trimming took 1 base from V and 5 from J, leaving 17 bases between them. Germline V gene data show CDR1 as SGHTA and CDR2 as FQGNSA. The CDR3 loop reads CASSLVGGIVWETQYF. As DNA, the CDR3 is TGTGCCAGCAGCTTAGTTGGCGGGATAGTTTGGGAGACCCAGTACTTC.

The chain carries TRBV4-2 and TRBJ2-3, with 9 bases identical to TRBD2. The V segment lost 2 bases and the J segment 8 bases; nucleotides outside the gene matches: 11. This CDR3 region has 16 residues. Germline V gene sequence: CDR1 LGHNA, CDR2 YNFKEQ. CDR3 sequence reads: CASSQYGLARLRTQYF. CDR3 coding DNA: TGTGCCAGCAGCCAATATGGACTAGCGAGACTCCGTACGCAGTATTTT.

V gene TRBV28 combines with J gene TRBJ2-5, with 9 bases fitting TRBD2. Per the germline V gene, CDR1 is MDHEN and CDR2 is SYDVKM. The CDR3 consists of 14 residues. Trimming at V came to 4 bases and at J to 5 bases, leaving 5 bases not matched to a gene. The CDR3 bases are TGTGCCAGCAGTTCCCCCAGCGGGAGGGAGACCCAGTACTTC. This codes for CASSSPSGRETQYF.

A few counts support this clone. V usage is TRBV28 and J usage is TRBJ1-5, with D tentatively TRBD1 (6 bases). This CDR3 comprises 13 residues. Per germline, CDR1 MDHEN and CDR2 SYDVKM. Between the trimmed V and J ends, which lost 7 bases and 3 bases, there was a span of 10 bases. CDR3 bases: TGTGCCAGCATCCAGGGGATCAATCAGCCCCAGCATTTT. Translated: CASIQGINQPQHF.

This clone came up a few times. The rearrangement links TRBV29-1 to TRBJ2-5, with D unclear. The ends were cut back, 7 bases at V and 2 bases at J, with 11 bases in the middle. The germline gives CDR1 SQVTM, CDR2 ANQGSEA. The CDR3 contains 12 residues. CDR3 amino acids: CSAVGPQETQYF. The CDR3, as DNA: TGCAGCGCCGTAGGGCCTCAAGAGACCCAGTACTTC. The whole variable domain, filled in from reference TRBV29-1 and TRBJ2-5, reads SAVISQKPSRDICQRGTSLTIQCQVDSQVTMMFWYRQQPGQSLTLIATANQGSEATYESGFVIDKFPISRPNLTFSTLTVSNMSPEDSSIYLCSAVGPQETQYFGPGTRLLVL.

Only a few counts were recorded for this clone. The chain uses TRBV18 and TRBJ1-5, with no clear D. Germline V gives CDR1 KGHSH, CDR2 LQKENI. V lost 5 bases and J lost 1, with 12 bases in between. The CDR3 length is 15 residues. CDR3 sequence (DNA): TGTGCCAGCTCATACGCGAGCGGGAGCAATCAGCCCCAGCATTTT. It translates to CASSYASGSNQPQHF.

This clone was observed a single time. The chain combines TRBV5-4 with TRBJ2-3; no reliable D call. V lost 4 bases and J 3 bases, leaving 12 bases between the germline ends. CDR1 is SGHNT and CDR2 is YYREEE in the germline V gene (reference sequence). The CDR3 has 14 residues. CDR3 DNA sequence: TGTGCCAGCAGCCTCGGACCGTTTACAGATACGCAGTATTTT. This encodes CASSLGPFTDTQYF.

The chain couples TRBV6-5 to TRBJ2-7; D possibly corresponds to TRBD2 (6 bases). Germline CDR1 MNHEY, CDR2 SVGAGI. Deletions cut 2 bases from V and 0 bases from J, with 14 bases between. The CDR3 totals 16 residues. The DNA for the CDR3 is TGTGCCAGCAGTTACGGCGGGGCCCAGAGCTCCTACGAGCAGTACTTC. Protein product: CASSYGGAQSSYEQYF.

The chain couples TRBV7-6 to TRBJ1-4; the D is unclear. V was pared by 3 bases and J by 0 bases, with 8 bases between. Germline loops: CDR1 SGHVS, CDR2 FNYEAQ. This CDR3 is 15 amino acids long. CDR3: CASSLNTATNEKLFF. For the CDR3, the DNA is TGTGCCAGCAGCTTGAACACGGCAACTAATGAAAAACTGTTTTTT.

This clone has a handful of counts. The chain joins TRBV18 to TRBJ2-7, with 8 bases fitting TRBD2. This CDR3 contains 15 residues. Germline CDR1 and CDR2: KGHSH and LQKENI. With 2 bases clipped from V and 3 bases from J, the junction kept 6 bases outside the gene matches. The DNA for the CDR3 is TGTGCCAGCTCACCAACTAGCGGAGATCACTACGAGCAGTACTTC. This sequence encodes CASSPTSGDHYEQYF. Combining the CDR3 with reference TRBV18 and TRBJ2-7 gives the whole variable domain NAGVMQNPRHLVRRRGQEARLRCSPMKGHSHVYWYRQLPEEGLKFMVYLQKENIIDESGMPKERFSAEFPKEGPSILRIQQVVRGDSAAYFCASSPTSGDHYEQYFGPGTRLTVT.